This T cell receptor beta chain came from a study of T cells in Graves' hyperthyroidism and ophthalmopathy. General study points: A model built on 13 V-J features separated ophthalmopathy from stable hyperthyroidism.

RNA transcripts served as the template for amplifying TCR beta CDR3 regions. First-round RT-PCR with HTBI primers amplified the TCR CDR3 region. One entry per CDR3 protein, called by TCRdb with MiXCR from the multiplex PCR reads. The sample lists fewer than 650,000 distinct CDR3 sequences; roughly 14% were seen once. The CDR3 loop spans 15 amino acids. Germline V CDR1 and CDR2: SNHLY, FYNNEI. This clonotype was detected only a few times. What it binds is not known. A read error may account for a junction end that differs from germline. Pregnant or lactating patients were excluded, as were those with uncontrolled infection or other autoimmune disease. Clinical symptoms, serum thyroxine, TRAb, thyroid ultrasound and orbital computed tomography established diagnosis.

The chain is built from TRBV2 and TRBJ1-4; maybe TRBD1 (5 bases). The sequenced sample consisted of blood. The source of this sequence is a woman aged 30 to 39 with Graves' hyperthyroidism that later progressed to Graves' ophthalmopathy. For the CDR3, the DNA is TGTGCCAGCAGTGAGACTGGGACCGGGAATGAAAAGCTGTTTTTT. Protein product: CASSETGTGNEKLFF.